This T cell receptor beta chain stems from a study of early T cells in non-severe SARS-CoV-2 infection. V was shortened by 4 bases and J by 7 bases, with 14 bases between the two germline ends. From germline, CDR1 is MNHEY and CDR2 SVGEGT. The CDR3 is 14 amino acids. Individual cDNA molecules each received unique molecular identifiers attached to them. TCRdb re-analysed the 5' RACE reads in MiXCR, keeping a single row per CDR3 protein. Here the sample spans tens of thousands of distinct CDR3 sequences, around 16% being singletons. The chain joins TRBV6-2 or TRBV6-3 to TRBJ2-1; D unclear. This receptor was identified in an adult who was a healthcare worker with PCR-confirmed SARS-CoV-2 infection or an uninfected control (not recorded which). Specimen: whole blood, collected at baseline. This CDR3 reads CASSSVSNSNEQFF. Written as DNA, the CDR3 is TGTGCCAGCAGTTCAGTCTCCAACTCGAATGAGCAGTTCTTC.